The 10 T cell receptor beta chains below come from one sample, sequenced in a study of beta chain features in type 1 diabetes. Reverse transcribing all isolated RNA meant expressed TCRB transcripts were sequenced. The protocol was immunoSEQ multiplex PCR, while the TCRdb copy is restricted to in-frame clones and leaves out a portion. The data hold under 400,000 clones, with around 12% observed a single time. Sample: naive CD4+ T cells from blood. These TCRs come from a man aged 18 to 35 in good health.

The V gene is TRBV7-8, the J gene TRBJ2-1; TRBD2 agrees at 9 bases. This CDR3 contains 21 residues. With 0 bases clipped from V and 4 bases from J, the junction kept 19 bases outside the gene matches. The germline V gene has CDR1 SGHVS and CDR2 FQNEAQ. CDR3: CASSLARVGLAKRIPYNEQFF. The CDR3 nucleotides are TGTGCCAGCAGCTTAGCGCGGGTCGGACTAGCGAAGCGGATACCTTACAATGAGCAGTTCTTC.

The CDR3 loop is CAWSGGGGAETQYF. The CDR3 DNA is TGTGCCTGGAGTGGTGGGGGCGGTGCCGAGACCCAGTACTTC. The chain uses TRBV30 and TRBJ2-5; D is possibly TRBD1 (6 bases). Germline loops: CDR1 GTSNPN, CDR2 SVGIG (reference sequence). The CDR3 sequence is 14 residues long. Trimming removed 1 base from V and 5 bases from J, with 14 bases in between.

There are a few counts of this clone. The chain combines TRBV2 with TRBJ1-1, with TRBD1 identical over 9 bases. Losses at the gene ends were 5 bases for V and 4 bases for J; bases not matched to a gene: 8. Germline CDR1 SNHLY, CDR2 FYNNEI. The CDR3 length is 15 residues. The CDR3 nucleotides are TGTGCCAGCAGTTCATCGACAGGGGGGTTCACTGAAGCTTTCTTT. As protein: CASSSSTGGFTEAFF.

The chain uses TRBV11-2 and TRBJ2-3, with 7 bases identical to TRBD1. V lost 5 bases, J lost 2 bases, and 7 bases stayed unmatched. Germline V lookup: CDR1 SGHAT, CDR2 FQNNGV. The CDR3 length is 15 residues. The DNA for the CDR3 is TGTGCCAGCAGCGCTACAGGGGTTAACACAGATACGCAGTATTTT. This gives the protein CASSATGVNTDTQYF.

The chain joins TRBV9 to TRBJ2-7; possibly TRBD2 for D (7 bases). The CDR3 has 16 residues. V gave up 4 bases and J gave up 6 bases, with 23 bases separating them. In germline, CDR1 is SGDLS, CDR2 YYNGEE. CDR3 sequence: CASSTQGRLAGSEQYF. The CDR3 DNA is TGTGCCAGCAGCACCCAGGGGCGACTAGCTGGATCCGAGCAGTACTTC.

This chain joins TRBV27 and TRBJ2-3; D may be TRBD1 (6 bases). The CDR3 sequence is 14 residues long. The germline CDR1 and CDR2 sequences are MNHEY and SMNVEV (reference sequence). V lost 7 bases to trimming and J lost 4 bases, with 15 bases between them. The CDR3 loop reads CASTWGLAADTQYF. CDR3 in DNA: TGTGCCAGCACATGGGGGCTAGCAGCAGATACGCAGTATTTT.

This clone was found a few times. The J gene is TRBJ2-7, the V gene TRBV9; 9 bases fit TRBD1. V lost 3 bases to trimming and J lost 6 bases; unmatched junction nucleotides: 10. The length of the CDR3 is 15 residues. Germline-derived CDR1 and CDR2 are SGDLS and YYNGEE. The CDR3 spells CASSAHRTGAAEQYF. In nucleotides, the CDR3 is TGTGCCAGCAGCGCCCATCGGACAGGGGCCGCCGAGCAGTACTTC.

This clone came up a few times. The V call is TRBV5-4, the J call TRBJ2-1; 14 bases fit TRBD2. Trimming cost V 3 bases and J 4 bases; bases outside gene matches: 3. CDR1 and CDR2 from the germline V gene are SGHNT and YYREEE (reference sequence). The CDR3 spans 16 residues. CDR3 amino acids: CASSSRLAGGYNEQFF. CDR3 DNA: TGTGCCAGCAGCTCTCGACTAGCGGGAGGGTACAATGAGCAGTTCTTC.

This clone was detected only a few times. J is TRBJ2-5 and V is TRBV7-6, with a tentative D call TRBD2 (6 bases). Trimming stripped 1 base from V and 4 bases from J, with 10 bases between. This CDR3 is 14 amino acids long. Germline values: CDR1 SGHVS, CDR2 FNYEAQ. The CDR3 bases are TGTGCCAGCAGCTTAGTCGGGGGTAGAGAGACCCAGTACTTC. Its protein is CASSLVGGRETQYF.

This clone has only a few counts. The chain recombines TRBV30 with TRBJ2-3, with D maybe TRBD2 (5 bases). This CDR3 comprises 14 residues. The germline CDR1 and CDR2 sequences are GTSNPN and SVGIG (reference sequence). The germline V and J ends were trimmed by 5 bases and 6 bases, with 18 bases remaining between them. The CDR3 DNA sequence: TGTGCCTGGGGCTTGGCTAGCCTTGCCGATACGCAGTATTTT. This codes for CAWGLASLADTQYF.